This TCR beta chain originates from a study of cytomegalovirus exposure and HLA in healthy donors. Study-level findings and limits: High sensitivity and specificity were reportedly achieved when the classifier diagnosed cytomegalovirus status. A few of the chains that were CMV-associated were confirmed in vitro to be specific for CMV antigens. Immune exposure information available was restricted to CMV serostatus.

PCR was performed using 60 Vbeta and 13 Jbeta primers. The repertoire was sequenced with immunoSEQ multiplex PCR; TCRdb's copy has only in-frame clones and lacks some. This sample's clone table lists 200,000 or so clones. Germline values: CDR1 SGDLS, CDR2 YYNGEE. V shed 3 bases and J shed 7 bases, with 14 bases lying between them. The length of the CDR3 is 14 residues. Details on this clone: The antigen is undetermined.

What was sequenced was PBMCs. The source is a boy aged 5 to 17 in good health and CMV-seronegative. This rearrangement joins TRBV9 to TRBJ2-1, with D possibly TRBD2 on 6 matching bases. Here the CDR3 reads CASSGGGGGNEQFF. The DNA of the CDR3 is TGTGCCAGCAGCGGCGGAGGTGGGGGGAATGAGCAGTTCTTC.